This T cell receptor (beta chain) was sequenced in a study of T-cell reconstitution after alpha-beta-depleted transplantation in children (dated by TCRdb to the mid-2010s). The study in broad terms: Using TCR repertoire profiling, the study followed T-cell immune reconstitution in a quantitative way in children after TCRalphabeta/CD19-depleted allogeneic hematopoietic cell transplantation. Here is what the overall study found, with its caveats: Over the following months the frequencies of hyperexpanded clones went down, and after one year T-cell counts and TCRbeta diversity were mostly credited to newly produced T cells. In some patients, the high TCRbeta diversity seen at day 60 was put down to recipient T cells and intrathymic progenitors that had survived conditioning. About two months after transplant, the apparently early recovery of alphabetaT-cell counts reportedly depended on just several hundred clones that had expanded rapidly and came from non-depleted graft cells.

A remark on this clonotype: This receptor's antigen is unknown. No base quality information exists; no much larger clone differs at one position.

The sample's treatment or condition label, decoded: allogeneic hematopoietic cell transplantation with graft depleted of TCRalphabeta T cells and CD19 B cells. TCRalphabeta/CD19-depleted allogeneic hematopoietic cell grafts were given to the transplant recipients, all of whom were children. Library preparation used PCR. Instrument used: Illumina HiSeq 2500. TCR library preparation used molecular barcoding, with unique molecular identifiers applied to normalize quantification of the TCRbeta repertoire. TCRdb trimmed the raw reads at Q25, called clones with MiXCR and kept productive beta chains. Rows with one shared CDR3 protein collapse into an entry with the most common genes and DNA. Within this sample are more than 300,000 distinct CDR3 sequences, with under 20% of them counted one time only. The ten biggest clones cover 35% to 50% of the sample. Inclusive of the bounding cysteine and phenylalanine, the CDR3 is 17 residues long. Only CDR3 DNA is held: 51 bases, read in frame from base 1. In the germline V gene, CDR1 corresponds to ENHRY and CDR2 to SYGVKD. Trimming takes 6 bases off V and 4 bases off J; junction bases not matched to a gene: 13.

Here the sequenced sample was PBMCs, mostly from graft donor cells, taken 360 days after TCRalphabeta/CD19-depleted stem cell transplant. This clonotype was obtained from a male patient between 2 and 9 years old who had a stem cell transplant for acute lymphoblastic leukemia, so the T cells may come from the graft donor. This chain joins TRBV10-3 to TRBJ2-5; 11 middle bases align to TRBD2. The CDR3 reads CAISGGSGRAGGETQYF. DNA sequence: TGTGCCATCAGCGGGGGTAGCGGGAGGGCCGGAGGAGAGACCCAGTACTTC.